These 22 T cell receptor beta chains share one sample of origin, sequenced in a study of a mutant IDH1 vaccine in newly diagnosed glioma. No antigen is known for these receptors. The time point was: week 35, safety follow-up. The content of each vaccine dose was 300 ug of mutant IDH1 20-mer peptide, and topical imiquimod accompanied it. Libraries were prepared by immunoSEQ multiplex PCR; TCRdb keeps only in-frame clonotypes and omits some of them. The sample records roughly 44,000 clones, 80% to 85% being singletons. The specimen comprised PBMCs, sampled from a glioma patient whose treatment included an IDH1 peptide vaccine. These receptors originate from a woman in her thirties or forties with glioma. Some clones in this sample may be carry-over from other donors' samples.

The sample holds one count of this clone. The rearrangement links TRBV28 to TRBJ1-2, with 7 bases identical to TRBD1. This CDR3 is 15 amino acids long. From germline, CDR1 is MDHEN and CDR2 SYDVKM. The V gene end was trimmed by 3 bases and the J gene end by 7 bases; junction bases not matched to a gene: 11. As DNA, the CDR3 is TGTGCCAGCAGTTTGACGGGGCAGGGGGTTCCTGGCTACACCTTC. Amino acids: CASSLTGQGVPGYTF.

This chain connects TRBV6-1 to TRBJ1-3; 9 nucleotides match TRBD1. With 6 bases clipped from V and 4 bases from J, the junction kept 4 bases outside the gene matches. Germline V lookup: CDR1 MNHNS, CDR2 SASEGT. CDR3 length: 14 residues. CDR3 residues: CASRQDRGGNTIYF. CDR3 bases: TGTGCCAGCAGGCAGGACAGGGGAGGAAACACCATATATTTT.

The chain joins TRBV6-4 to TRBJ2-3, with 10 bases identical to TRBD2. After removal of 0 bases from V and 4 bases from J, the junction contained 1 base not matched to a gene. Germline assignment: CDR1 MRHNA and CDR2 SNTAGT. The CDR3 length is 15 residues. The CDR3 is CASSDSSGGPDTQYF. Written as DNA, the CDR3 is TGTGCCAGCAGTGACTCTAGCGGGGGGCCAGATACGCAGTATTTT.

This rearrangement joins TRBV7-9 to TRBJ2-2; D could derive from TRBD1 or TRBD2 (6 bases each). Trimming removed 5 bases at V and 1 base at J, with 17 bases between. This CDR3 spans 17 amino acids. CDR1 SEHNR and CDR2 FQNEAQ come from the germline V gene (reference sequence). The CDR3 sequence is CASSPRARGGNTGELFF. The CDR3 nucleotides are TGTGCCAGCAGCCCACGCGCCAGGGGAGGGAACACCGGGGAGCTGTTTTTT.

The chain has TRBV4-2 and TRBJ1-5, with D hard to call. Deletions cut 4 bases from V and 4 bases from J, with 11 bases between. Germline CDR1 LGHNA, CDR2 YNFKEQ. CDR3 length: 14 residues. This CDR3 reads CASSPEEFNQPQHF. The DNA of the CDR3 is TGTGCCAGCAGCCCCGAGGAGTTTAATCAGCCCCAGCATTTT.

The gene calls are TRBV5-4 and TRBJ2-6; TRBD2 aligns across 8 bases. The CDR3 spans 19 residues. Trimming removed 1 base from V and 4 bases from J; junction bases left unmatched: 13. Germline V gene lookup returns CDR1 SGHNT and CDR2 YYREEE (reference sequence). Here the CDR3 DNA reads TGTGCCAGCAGCTTGAACGGCGGGAGGTGGAATTACGGGGCCAACGTCCTGACTTTC. This encodes CASSLNGGRWNYGANVLTF.

Only one count was recorded for this clone. J is TRBJ1-1 and V is TRBV7-3, with 7 bases that match TRBD1. Trimming took 5 bases from V and 5 from J; bases not matched to a gene: 11. The CDR3 has 15 residues. Germline CDR1 reads SGHTA; CDR2 reads FQGTGA. The CDR3 region has the DNA TGTGCCAGCAGCCCCGACAGGGTTGGGAGAACTGAAGCTTTCTTT. Translation gives CASSPDRVGRTEAFF.

V is TRBV29-1 and J is TRBJ2-1, with a tentative D call TRBD1 (6 bases). The V gene lost 5 bases and the J gene lost 6 bases, with 20 bases spanning the gap. The germline V gene has CDR1 SQVTM and CDR2 ANQGSEA. This CDR3 has 15 amino acids. DNA of the CDR3: TGCAGCGTTCCAGGAACAGGGCCGATCGGCAATGAGCAGTTCTTC. This gives the protein CSVPGTGPIGNEQFF.

The chain couples TRBV9 to TRBJ2-7; TRBD1 or TRBD2 may be the D gene (5 bases each). Deletions cut 4 bases from V and 6 bases from J, with 20 bases between. The CDR3 contains 15 residues. CDR1 is SGDLS, CDR2 YYNGEE, per germline. The CDR3 DNA reads TGTGCCAGCAGCCCAACCGGGACCCTGACGTCCGAGCAGTACTTC. Protein: CASSPTGTLTSEQYF.

This clone occurred a few times. The J gene is TRBJ1-1, the V gene TRBV29-1; a possible D gene is TRBD1 (6 bases). This CDR3 region has 14 residues. In germline, CDR1 is SQVTM, CDR2 ANQGSEA. V lost 5 bases and J 0 bases, leaving 13 bases between the germline ends. The CDR3 coding sequence is TGCAGCGTTCGGGTGCAGGGGATGAACACTGAAGCTTTCTTT. Translation: CSVRVQGMNTEAFF.

This chain joins TRBV6-5 and TRBJ2-2; the D is unclear. V was pared by 0 bases and J by 0 bases, with 5 bases between. The CDR3 spans 15 residues. The germline V gene encodes CDR1 MNHEY and CDR2 SVGAGI. The DNA for the CDR3 is TGTGCCAGCAGTTACTCGATTTCGAACACCGGGGAGCTGTTTTTT. Translating it yields CASSYSISNTGELFF.

The chain uses TRBV7-9 and TRBJ1-4; TRBD1 aligns across 8 bases. The CDR3 has 15 amino acids. Germline V gene data show CDR1 as SEHNR and CDR2 as FQNEAQ (reference sequence). The trim removed 6 bases at V and 7 bases at J, leaving 10 bases unmatched. CDR3 DNA sequence: TGTGCCAGCAGGGAGGACAGGGAGAGGGGTGAAAAACTGTTTTTT. Translation: CASREDRERGEKLFF.

This clone appeared a single time. This rearrangement joins TRBV25-1 to TRBJ1-5; D possibly corresponds to TRBD1 (5 bases). CDR1 and CDR2 (germline): MGHDK, SYGVNS. The length of the CDR3 is 13 residues. Trimming removed 8 bases at V and 3 bases at J, with 11 bases between. CDR3 DNA sequence: TGTGCCAGCGGGGGGGGATACAATCAGCCCCAGCATTTT. Translation gives CASGGGYNQPQHF.

The rearrangement uses TRBV7-2 and TRBJ1-1; D is possibly TRBD1 (5 bases). Deletions cut 1 base from V and 4 bases from J, with 16 bases between. Looked up from germline, CDR1 is SGHTA and CDR2 is FQGNSA. This CDR3 is 16 amino acids long. Written as DNA, the CDR3 is TGTGCCAGCAGCTTAGACCAGGGTATACGCGGCACTGAAGCTTTCTTT. It specifies CASSLDQGIRGTEAFF.

The V call is TRBV7-9, the J call TRBJ2-5, with a tentative D call TRBD2 (6 bases). In germline, CDR1 is SEHNR, CDR2 FQNEAQ (reference sequence). The CDR3 runs to 14 residues. The V gene lost 6 bases and the J gene lost 3 bases, with 14 bases spanning the gap. As DNA, the CDR3 is TGTGCCAGCAGGCGGGGATGGGGAGAAGAGACCCAGTACTTC. It codes for CASRRGWGEETQYF.

The V call is TRBV4-2, the J call TRBJ2-5; TRBD1 matches at 8 bases. Trimming cost V 4 bases and J 4 bases; bases outside gene matches: 5. Per the germline V gene, CDR1 is LGHNA and CDR2 is YNFKEQ. The length of the CDR3 is 14 residues. The CDR3, as DNA: TGTGCCAGCAGCCCATTGACAGGGGCAGAGACCCAGTACTTC. Translation: CASSPLTGAETQYF.

This clone was found a few times. The genes are TRBV7-2 and TRBJ2-1; D perhaps matches TRBD2 (5 bases). The germline V and J ends were trimmed by 5 bases and 0 bases, with 14 bases remaining between them. The germline V gene has CDR1 SGHTA and CDR2 FQGNSA. The CDR3 covers 16 residues. The CDR3 reads CASSHRTGSSYNEQFF. DNA of the CDR3: TGTGCCAGCAGCCATCGGACGGGGAGCTCCTACAATGAGCAGTTCTTC.

This chain joins TRBV28 and TRBJ2-7; 10 nucleotides line up with TRBD2. Germline loops: CDR1 MDHEN, CDR2 SYDVKM. This CDR3 contains 15 residues. V lost 4 bases to trimming and J lost 2 bases; unmatched junction nucleotides: 5. The CDR3 sequence is CASSYPSGSPYEQYF. In nucleotides, the CDR3 is TGTGCCAGCAGTTACCCTAGCGGGAGCCCCTACGAGCAGTACTTC.

The chain links TRBV7-8 to TRBJ2-4; D is perhaps TRBD2 (5 bases). This CDR3 contains 15 residues. The V end was cut by 3 bases, the J end by 3 bases, with 12 bases between. The germline V gene encodes CDR1 SGHVS and CDR2 FQNEAQ. The CDR3 loop is CASSLRGNDKNIQYF. The CDR3 region has the DNA TGTGCCAGCAGCTTGAGAGGGAACGACAAAAACATTCAGTACTTC. The entire variable domain, with the rest obtained from reference TRBV7-8 and TRBJ2-4, is as follows: GAGVSQSPRYKVAKRGQDVALRCDPISGHVSLFWYQQALGQGPEFLTYFQNEAQLDKSGLPSDRFFAERPEGSVSTLKIQRTQQEDSAVYLCASSLRGNDKNIQYFGAGTRLSVL.

In its sample, this clone is medium-sized. The gene calls are TRBV6-1 and TRBJ1-4; weak D call: TRBD1 (6 bases). Germline assignment: CDR1 MNHNS and CDR2 SASEGT. The CDR3 contains 14 residues. V was shortened by 5 bases and J by 8 bases, with 15 bases between the two germline ends. The chain's CDR3 is CASSSQDSGEKLFF. The DNA for the CDR3 is TGTGCCAGCAGTTCACAGGACAGCGGCGAAAAACTGTTTTTT.

This chain joins TRBV5-5 and TRBJ1-1; weak D call: TRBD1 (5 bases). Germline V gene lookup returns CDR1 SGHKS and CDR2 YYEKEE (reference sequence). Trimming removed 3 bases at V and 8 bases at J, with 14 bases between. The CDR3 contains 13 residues. CDR3 bases: TGTGCCAGCAGCTCACCGGGGCTAGGAGAAGCTTTCTTT. Translation: CASSSPGLGEAFF.

The table lists this clone with a count of one. The gene calls are TRBV5-4 and TRBJ1-1; unclear D gene. Trimming cost V 0 bases and J 7 bases, with 10 bases left between them. CDR1 is SGHNT and CDR2 is YYREEE in the germline V gene (reference sequence). CDR3 size: 13 residues. The CDR3 sequence is CASSLEQVGEAFF. In DNA, the CDR3 is TGTGCCAGCAGCTTGGAGCAGGTCGGTGAAGCTTTCTTT.